These T cell receptor beta chains were read from a single sample in a study of blood T cell repertoires in COVID-19. The table came from immunoSEQ multiplex PCR; TCRdb's copy has only in-frame clones and leaves some out. The sample lists about 95,000 clones, roughly 81% occurring once. Sample: peripheral blood. These receptors came from a man older than 75 with COVID-19, enrolled during active disease. CDR3s include the opening cysteine and the closing phenylalanine or tryptophan. A D gene is named only where the DNA matches it firmly. Clone size appears in some rows only: once, few, many, or a class for an expanded clone.

NA TRBD1 TRBJ1-2 TRBV29-1 CSVGDRGLNYGYTF TGCAGCGTTGGGGACAGGGGTTTGAACTATGGCTACACCTTC
NA TRBD1 TRBJ1-2 TRBV9 CASSVVGTGGEGYTF TGTGCCAGCAGCGTAGTAGGAACAGGGGGCGAGGGCTACACCTTC
NA NA TRBJ1-2 TRBV29-1 CSVDEGDYGYTF TGCAGCGTTGACGAGGGTGACTATGGCTACACCTTC
once NA TRBJ2-2 TRBV27 CASRQTLPGTGELFF TGTGCCAGCAGACAAACACTCCCAGGCACCGGGGAGCTGTTTTTT
NA TRBD1 TRBJ1-2 TRBV5-1 CASSLEEGANYGYTF TGCGCCAGCAGCTTGGAAGAGGGGGCAAACTATGGCTACACCTTC
NA TRBD1 TRBJ1-2 TRBV5-1 CASSSIEGTGYGYTF TGCGCCAGCAGCTCAATAGAGGGGACAGGCTATGGCTACACCTTC
NA NA TRBJ2-2 TRBV7-6 CASSKSIQAGTGELFF TGTGCCAGCAGCAAATCGATCCAGGCGGGCACCGGGGAGCTGTTTTTT
NA NA TRBJ1-2 TRBV7-9 CASSRTSGVFNYGYTF TGTGCCAGCAGTCGCACCTCGGGGGTCTTTAACTATGGCTACACCTTC
NA TRBD2 TRBJ2-2 TRBV6-6 CASSYRGGRNTGELFF TGTGCCAGCAGTTACCGGGGAGGGCGAAACACCGGGGAGCTGTTTTTT
few NA TRBJ1-6 TRBV30 CAWSPGQSPSGSSPLHF TGTGCCTGGAGTCCCGGACAGTCTCCTTCGGGCAGTTCACCCCTCCACTTT
NA TRBD2 TRBJ2-7 TRBV10-3 CAIRVSGGSYEQYF TGTGCCATCAGAGTTAGCGGGGGCTCCTACGAGCAGTACTTC
NA NA TRBJ1-4 TRBV19 CASSTQGSSEKLFF TGTGCCAGTAGTACCCAGGGGTCGAGTGAAAAACTGTTTTTT
NA NA TRBJ2-3 TRBV7-2 CASSPRLGPDTQYF TGTGCCAGCAGCCCCCGACTGGGTCCAGATACGCAGTATTTT
NA TRBD1 TRBJ1-1 TRBV19 CASSVDRPMNTEAFF TGTGCCAGTAGTGTGGACAGGCCCATGAACACTGAAGCTTTCTTT
NA NA TRBJ1-1 TRBV15 CATSPHPGSEAFF TGTGCCACCAGCCCCCACCCGGGGTCTGAAGCTTTCTTT
few TRBD2 TRBJ2-7 TRBV6-5 CASSKYTSGRQEQYF TGTGCCAGCAGCAAATACACTAGCGGGAGGCAGGAGCAGTACTTC
NA TRBD2 TRBJ2-1 TRBV20-1 CSASPSGRVHEQFF TGCAGTGCTAGTCCTAGCGGGAGGGTCCATGAGCAGTTCTTC
NA NA TRBJ1-1 TRBV29-1 CSVAQKMNTEAFF TGCAGCGTGGCACAGAAAATGAACACTGAAGCTTTCTTT
NA TRBD1 TRBJ1-1 TRBV5-1 CASSPQRLDRGVAEAFF TGCGCCAGCAGCCCGCAACGGTTGGACAGGGGTGTCGCTGAAGCTTTCTTT
few TRBD1 TRBJ1-5 TRBV2 CASSLDRGGNQPQHF TGTGCCAGCAGTTTAGACAGGGGCGGCAATCAGCCCCAGCATTTT
NA TRBD1 TRBJ2-7 TRBV11-2 CASSRDSTYEQYF TGTGCCAGCAGCCGGGACAGTACCTACGAGCAGTACTTC
NA NA TRBJ2-7 TRBV18 CASSPEGYEQYF TGTGCCAGCTCACCAGAGGGCTACGAGCAGTACTTC
NA TRBD1 TRBJ2-7 TRBV5-1 CASSPRTGGSYEQYF TGCGCCAGCAGCCCGCGGACAGGGGGCTCCTACGAGCAGTACTTC
NA TRBD1 TRBJ2-2 TRBV7-9 CASSTQLQGATTGELFF TGTGCCAGCAGCACCCAGCTGCAGGGGGCGACAACCGGGGAGCTGTTTTTT
NA TRBD2 TRBJ2-5 TRBV3-1/TRBV3-2 CASSQEVAGGETQYF TGTGCCAGCAGCCAAGAGGTAGCGGGAGGAGAGACCCAGTACTTC
few NA TRBJ2-7 TRBV7-6 CASSKGGSEQYF TGTGCCAGCAGCAAAGGGGGAAGCGAGCAGTACTTC
NA TRBD2 TRBJ2-3 TRBV6-5 CASAGGVRDTQYF TGTGCCAGCGCGGGAGGGGTGCGTGATACGCAGTATTTT
NA NA TRBJ2-1 TRBV30 CAWGRGDSYNEQFF TGTGCCTGGGGTCGGGGAGACTCCTACAATGAGCAGTTCTTC
NA TRBD1 TRBJ1-2 TRBV28 CASSLMQGAHYGYTF TGTGCCAGCAGTTTAATGCAGGGGGCGCACTATGGCTACACCTTC
NA TRBD2 TRBJ2-3 TRBV19 CASTRLAGSDTQYF TGTGCCAGTACTCGACTAGCGGGGTCAGATACGCAGTATTTT
NA TRBD1 TRBJ1-2 TRBV5-5 CASSLQGNYGYTF TGTGCCAGCAGCTTACAGGGGAACTATGGCTACACCTTC
NA NA TRBJ2-5 TRBV19 CATSTGSQETQYF TGTGCCACTTCAACCGGGTCCCAAGAGACCCAGTACTTC
NA NA TRBJ1-2 TRBV9 CASSPQVDYGYTF TGTGCCAGCAGCCCACAGGTTGACTATGGCTACACCTTC
NA NA TRBJ1-2 TRBV5-1 CASSPKPESGSYGYTF TGCGCCAGCAGCCCTAAGCCTGAATCAGGTAGCTATGGCTACACCTTC
NA TRBD1 TRBJ1-3 TRBV6-5 CASREDRGGNTIYF TGTGCCAGCAGAGAGGACAGGGGGGGAAACACCATATATTTT